The TCR beta chain under discussion was sequenced for a study of identical twins. TCRdb passed the 5' RACE reads through MiXCR, listing each CDR3 protein once. This table holds 690,000 or so distinct CDR3 sequences, over 8.5% found once. The CDR3 consists of 11 residues. The V gene lost 8 bases and the J gene lost 7 bases, with 12 bases spanning the gap. Germline V gene lookup returns CDR1 SGHAT and CDR2 FQNNGV. In addition, the sample was reused for a study of yellow fever vaccine responses in identical twins.

This sequence joins TRBV11-2 and TRBJ2-7, with unresolved D. The specimen was PBMCs. This TCR derives from a woman younger than 35 in good health. CDR3 in amino acids: CASRRAPEQYF. In nucleotides, the CDR3 is TGTGCCAGCCGCCGGGCCCCGGAGCAGTACTTC.